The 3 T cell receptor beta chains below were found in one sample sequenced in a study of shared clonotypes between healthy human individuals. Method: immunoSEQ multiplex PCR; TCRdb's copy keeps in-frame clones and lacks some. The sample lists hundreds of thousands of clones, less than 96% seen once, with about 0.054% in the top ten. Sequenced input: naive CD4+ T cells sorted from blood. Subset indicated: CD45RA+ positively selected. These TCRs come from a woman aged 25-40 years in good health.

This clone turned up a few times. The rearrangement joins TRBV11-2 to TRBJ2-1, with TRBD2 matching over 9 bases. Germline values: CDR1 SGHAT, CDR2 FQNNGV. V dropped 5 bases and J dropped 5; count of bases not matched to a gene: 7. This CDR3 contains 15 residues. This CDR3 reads CASSTGTSRHNEQFF. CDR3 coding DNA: TGTGCCAGCAGCACCGGGACTAGCAGGCACAATGAGCAGTTCTTC.

The CDR3 nucleotides read TGTGCCAGCAGCTTAGGGGTCAGGGGCCAAGAGACCCAGTACTTC. Residues: CASSLGVRGQETQYF. This chain links TRBV11-3 with TRBJ2-5; possibly TRBD1 for D (6 bases). With 1 base removed from V and 1 base from J, the gap between germline ends came to 10 bases. Germline values: CDR1 SGHNT, CDR2 YENEEA. This CDR3 region has 15 residues.

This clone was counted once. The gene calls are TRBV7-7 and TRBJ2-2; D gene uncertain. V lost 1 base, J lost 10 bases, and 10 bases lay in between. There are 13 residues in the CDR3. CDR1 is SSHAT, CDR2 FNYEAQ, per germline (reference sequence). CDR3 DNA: TGTGCCAGCAGCTTAGATAGGGAAATGGAGCTGTTTTTT. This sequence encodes CASSLDREMELFF.